Given below is one TCR beta chain in context. Antigen: not known. Germline CDR1 and CDR2: SGDLS and YYNGEE. The ends were cut back, 0 bases at V and 6 bases at J, with 13 bases in the middle. This CDR3 contains 14 residues. These data are taken from a study of CD8+ T cells in alopecia areata. About the research overall: It was 6 to 18 months of tofacitinib, and then there were 6 months off drug. Findings of the study overall: TCR sharing was clearer in mice than between patients, perhaps partly owing to patient HLA diversity.

RNA was isolated and reverse transcribed to cDNA, the sequencing template. Assay: immunoSEQ multiplex PCR; the TCRdb copy retains only in-frame clones and omits some. The sample consists of some 150,000 clones, roughly three fifths of them appearing once. The starting material was CD4+ T cells sorted from blood, obtained at week 0. This clonotype was sampled from a human donor with alopecia areata. The V call is TRBV9, the J call TRBJ2-7, with TRBD1 as a possible D gene (6 bases). CDR3 residues: CASSVDYRVGEQYF. CDR3 DNA sequence: TGTGCCAGCAGCGTAGATTACAGGGTTGGCGAGCAGTACTTC.